This T cell receptor beta chain was sequenced for a study of T-cell reconstitution after alpha-beta-depleted transplantation in children. This clonotype was seen a handful of times. Its matching antigen is unknown. Points from the study as a whole: The study reportedly traced alpha-beta T cells about two months after transplant to several hundred expanded graft clones. Newly made T cells mostly supplied T-cell counts and diversity one year after transplant. Where some patients showed high TCRbeta diversity at day 60, it came from recipient T cells and thymic progenitors that had survived.

Germline-derived CDR1 and CDR2 are SGHVS and FQNEAQ. V was pared by 1 base and J by 9 bases, with 9 bases of the junction left unmatched. The CDR3 has 15 amino acids. Preparation of the TCRbeta library used unique molecular identifiers. TCRdb ran MiXCR on the PCR reads and lists one entry per CDR3 protein. The sample has 300,000 to 400,000 distinct CDR3 sequences; about 17% are singletons. V usage is TRBV7-8 and J usage is TRBJ1-5; 7 nucleotides align to TRBD1. The sequence was collected from a male patient aged 2-15 years who had a stem cell transplant for acute lymphoblastic leukemia, so the T cells may come from the graft donor. This sample comprised PBMCs, mostly from graft donor cells, obtained 360 days after TCRalphabeta/CD19-depleted stem cell transplant. The CDR3 coding sequence is TGTGCCAGCAGCTTAGAGGGGGCCGCCTTTGGGCCCCAGCATTTT. Residues: CASSLEGAAFGPQHF.